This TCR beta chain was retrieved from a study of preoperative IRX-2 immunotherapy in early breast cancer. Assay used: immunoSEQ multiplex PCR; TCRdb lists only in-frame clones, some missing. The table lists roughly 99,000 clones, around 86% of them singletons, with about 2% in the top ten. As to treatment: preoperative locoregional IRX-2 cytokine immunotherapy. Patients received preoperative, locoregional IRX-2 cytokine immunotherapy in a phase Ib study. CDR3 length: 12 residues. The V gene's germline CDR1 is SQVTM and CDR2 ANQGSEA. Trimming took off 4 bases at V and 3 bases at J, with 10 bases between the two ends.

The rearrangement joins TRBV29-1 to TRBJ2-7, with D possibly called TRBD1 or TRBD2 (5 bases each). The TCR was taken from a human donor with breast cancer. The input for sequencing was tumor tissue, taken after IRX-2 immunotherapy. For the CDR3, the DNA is TGCAGCGTTGGGGACGGGATCTACGAGCAGTACTTC. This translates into CSVGDGIYEQYF.